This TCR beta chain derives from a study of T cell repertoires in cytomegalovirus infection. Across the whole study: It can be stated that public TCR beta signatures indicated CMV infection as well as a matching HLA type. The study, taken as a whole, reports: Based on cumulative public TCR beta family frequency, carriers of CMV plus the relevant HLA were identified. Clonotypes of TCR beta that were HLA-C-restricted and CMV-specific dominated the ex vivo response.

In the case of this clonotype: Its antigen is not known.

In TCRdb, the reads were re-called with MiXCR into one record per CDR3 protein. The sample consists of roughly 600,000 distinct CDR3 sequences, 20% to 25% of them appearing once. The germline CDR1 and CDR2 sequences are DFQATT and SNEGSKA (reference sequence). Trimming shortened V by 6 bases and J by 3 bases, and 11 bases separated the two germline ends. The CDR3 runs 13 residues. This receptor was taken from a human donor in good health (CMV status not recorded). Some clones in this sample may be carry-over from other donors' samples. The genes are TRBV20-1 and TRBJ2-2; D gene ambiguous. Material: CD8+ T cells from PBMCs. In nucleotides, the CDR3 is TGCAGTGCCCAGGAGCGCGACACCGGGGAGCTGTTTTTT. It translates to CSAQERDTGELFF.